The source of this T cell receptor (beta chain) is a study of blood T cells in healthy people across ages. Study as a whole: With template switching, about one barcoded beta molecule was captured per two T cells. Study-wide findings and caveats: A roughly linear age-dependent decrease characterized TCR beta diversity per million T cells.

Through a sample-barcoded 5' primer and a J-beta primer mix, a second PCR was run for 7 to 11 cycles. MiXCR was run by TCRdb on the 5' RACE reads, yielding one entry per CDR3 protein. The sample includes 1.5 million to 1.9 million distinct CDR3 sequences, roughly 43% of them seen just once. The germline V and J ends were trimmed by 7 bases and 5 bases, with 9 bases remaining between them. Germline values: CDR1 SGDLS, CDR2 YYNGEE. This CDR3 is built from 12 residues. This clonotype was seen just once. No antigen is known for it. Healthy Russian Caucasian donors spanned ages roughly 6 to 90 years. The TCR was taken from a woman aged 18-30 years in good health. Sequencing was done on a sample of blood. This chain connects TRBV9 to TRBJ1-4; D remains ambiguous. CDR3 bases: TGTGCCAGCGGGAGGCAGAATGAAAAACTGTTTTTT. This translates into CASGRQNEKLFF.